Given below is one TCR beta chain in context. Clones were sequenced by immunoSEQ multiplex PCR, and TCRdb holds only the in-frame ones, with some missing. Of roughly 79,000 clones listed, approximately 94% are singletons. The CDR3 loop spans 16 amino acids. The V gene's germline CDR1 is LGHNA and CDR2 YNFKEQ. Germline trimming cut 4 bases from V and 6 bases from J; bases unmatched to any gene: 13. These data belong to a study of technical replicates of blood from a few donors. What was sequenced was T cells isolated from PBMCs. The clonotype was recovered from a human donor in good health. The chain recombines TRBV4-2 with TRBJ1-1; 8 bases are a match to TRBD1. The CDR3 spells CASSPEVQGAGSEAFF. CDR3 DNA sequence: TGTGCCAGCAGCCCAGAGGTCCAGGGGGCCGGGTCTGAAGCTTTCTTT.